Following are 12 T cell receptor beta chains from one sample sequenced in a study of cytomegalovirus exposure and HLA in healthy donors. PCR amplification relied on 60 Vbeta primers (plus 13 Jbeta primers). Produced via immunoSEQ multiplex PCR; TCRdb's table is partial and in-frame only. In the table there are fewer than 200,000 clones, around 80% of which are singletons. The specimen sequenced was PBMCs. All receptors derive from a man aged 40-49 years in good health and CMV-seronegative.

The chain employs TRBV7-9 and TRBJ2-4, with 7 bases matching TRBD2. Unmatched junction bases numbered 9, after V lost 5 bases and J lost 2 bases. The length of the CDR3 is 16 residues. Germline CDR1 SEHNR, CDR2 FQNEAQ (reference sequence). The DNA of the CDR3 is TGTGCCAGCAGCCCACCGGGGGGAGGACCCAAAAACATTCAGTACTTC. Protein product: CASSPPGGGPKNIQYF.

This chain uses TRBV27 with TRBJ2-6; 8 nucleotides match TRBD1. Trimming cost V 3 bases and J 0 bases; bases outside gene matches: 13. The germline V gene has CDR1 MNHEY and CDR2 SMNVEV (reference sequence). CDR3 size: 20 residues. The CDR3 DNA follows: TGTGCCAGCAGTTTGTCTCCGAGGACAGGGTCTATCTCTGGGGCCAACGTCCTGACTTTC. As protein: CASSLSPRTGSISGANVLTF.

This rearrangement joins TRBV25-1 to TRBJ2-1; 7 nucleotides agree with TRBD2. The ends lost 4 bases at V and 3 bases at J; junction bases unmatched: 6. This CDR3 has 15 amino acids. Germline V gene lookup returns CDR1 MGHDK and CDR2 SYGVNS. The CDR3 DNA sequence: TGTGCCAGCAGTGCCCCGGGAGGAGGCTACAATGAGCAGTTCTTC. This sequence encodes CASSAPGGGYNEQFF.

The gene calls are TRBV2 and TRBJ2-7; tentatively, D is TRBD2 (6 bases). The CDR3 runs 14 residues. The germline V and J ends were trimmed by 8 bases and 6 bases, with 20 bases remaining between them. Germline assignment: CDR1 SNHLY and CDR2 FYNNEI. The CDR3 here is CASGRKGGVGEQYF. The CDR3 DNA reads TGTGCCAGCGGGAGGAAAGGTGGGGTCGGCGAGCAGTACTTC.

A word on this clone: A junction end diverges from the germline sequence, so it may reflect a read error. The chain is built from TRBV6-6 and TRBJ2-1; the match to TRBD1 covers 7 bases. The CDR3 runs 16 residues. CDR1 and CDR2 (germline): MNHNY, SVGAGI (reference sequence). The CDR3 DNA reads TGTGCCAGCAGTTACTCGATAGGGGGCTCCAACAATGAGCAGTTCTTC. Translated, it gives CASSYSIGGSNNEQFF.

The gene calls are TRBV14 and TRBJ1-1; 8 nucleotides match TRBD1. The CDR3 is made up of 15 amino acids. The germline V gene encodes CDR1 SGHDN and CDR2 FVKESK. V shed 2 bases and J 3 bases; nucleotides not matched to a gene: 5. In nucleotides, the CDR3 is TGTGCCAGCAGCCAATTGGGACAGGAGGACACTGAAGCTTTCTTT. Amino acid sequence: CASSQLGQEDTEAFF. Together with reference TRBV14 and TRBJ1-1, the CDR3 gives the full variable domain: EAGVTQFPSHSVIEKGQTVTLRCDPISGHDNLYWYRRVMGKEIKFLLHFVKESKQDESGMPNNRFLAERTGGTYSTLKVQPAELEDSGVYFCASSQLGQEDTEAFFGQGTRLTVV.

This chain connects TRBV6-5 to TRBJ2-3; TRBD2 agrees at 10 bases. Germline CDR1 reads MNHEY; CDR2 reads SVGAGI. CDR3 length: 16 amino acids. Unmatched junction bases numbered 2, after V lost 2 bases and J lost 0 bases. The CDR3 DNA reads TGTGCCAGCAGTTACGGACTAGCGGCTAGCACAGATACGCAGTATTTT. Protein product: CASSYGLAASTDTQYF.

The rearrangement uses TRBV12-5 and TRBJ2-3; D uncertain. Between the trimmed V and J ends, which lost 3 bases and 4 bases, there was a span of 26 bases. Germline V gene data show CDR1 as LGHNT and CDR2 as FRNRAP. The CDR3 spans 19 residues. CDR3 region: CASGFYWVGARRKPDTQYF. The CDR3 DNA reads TGTGCTAGTGGTTTTTATTGGGTCGGTGCGCGGAGAAAACCAGATACGCAGTATTTT.

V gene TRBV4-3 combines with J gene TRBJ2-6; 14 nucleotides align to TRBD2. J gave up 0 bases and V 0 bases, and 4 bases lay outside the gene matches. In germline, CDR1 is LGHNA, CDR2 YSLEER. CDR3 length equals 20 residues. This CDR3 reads CASSQEWTSGGSSGANVLTF. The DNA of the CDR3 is TGCGCCAGCAGCCAAGAGTGGACTAGCGGGGGGAGCTCTGGGGCCAACGTCCTGACTTTC.

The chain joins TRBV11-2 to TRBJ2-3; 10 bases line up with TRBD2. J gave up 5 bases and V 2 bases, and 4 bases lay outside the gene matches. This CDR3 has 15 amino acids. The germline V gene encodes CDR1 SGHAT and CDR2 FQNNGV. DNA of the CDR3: TGTGCCAGCAGCTTAACTAGCGGGGTTGGAGATACGCAGTATTTT. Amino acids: CASSLTSGVGDTQYF. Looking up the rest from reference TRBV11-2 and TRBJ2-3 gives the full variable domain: EAGVAQSPRYKIIEKRQSVAFWCNPISGHATLYWYQQILGQGPKLLIQFQNNGVVDDSQLPKDRFSAERLKGVDSTLKIQPAKLEDSAVYLCASSLTSGVGDTQYFGPGTRLTVL.

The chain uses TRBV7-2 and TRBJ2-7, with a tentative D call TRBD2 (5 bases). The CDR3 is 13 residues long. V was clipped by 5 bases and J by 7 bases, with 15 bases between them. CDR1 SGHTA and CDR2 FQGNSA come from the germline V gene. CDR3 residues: CASSQDQAGEQYF. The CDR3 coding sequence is TGTGCCAGCAGCCAGGACCAGGCGGGTGAGCAGTACTTC.

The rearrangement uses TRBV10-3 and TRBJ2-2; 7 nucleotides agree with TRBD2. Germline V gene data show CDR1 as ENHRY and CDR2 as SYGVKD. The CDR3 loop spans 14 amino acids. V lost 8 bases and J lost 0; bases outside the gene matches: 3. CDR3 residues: CAIGRETNTGELFF. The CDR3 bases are TGTGCCATCGGGCGGGAGACGAACACCGGGGAGCTGTTTTTT.